This TCR beta chain emerged from a study of cytomegalovirus exposure and HLA in healthy donors. The V end lost 3 bases, the J end lost 12 bases, and 9 bases lay between the germline ends. The germline gives CDR1 MNHEY, CDR2 SVGAGI. The CDR3 consists of 11 residues. This clone has a handful of counts. Antigen unknown. Study observations and caveats: Cytomegalovirus status, reportedly, was diagnosed with high specificity and sensitivity by the classifier. On later analysis, the bulk of CMV-associated TCR beta chains appeared to be HLA-restricted. In a later analysis, DRB1 alleles had the most associated TCRs; HLA-C alleles the fewest.

The PCR made use of 60 Vbeta and 13 Jbeta primers. In the original processing: There were around 77 million unique TCR beta chains by a later count, and around 10 million of them were shared. The method was immunoSEQ multiplex PCR; TCRdb's version includes in-frame clones alone and lacks a portion of them. The V and J calls and the clone size are those of that table, but D and trimming were determined from the DNA. The data contain roughly 110,000 clones, around 75% of them singletons. This chain joins TRBV6-5 and TRBJ2-1; D may be TRBD2 (5 bases). Sequencing input: PBMCs. This TCR came from a female donor in good health and CMV-seronegative. CDR3: CASSYSDLQFF. CDR3 in DNA: TGTGCCAGCAGTTATTCGGACTTGCAGTTCTTC.